The present TCR beta chain was sequenced within a study of tissue T cells after allogeneic stem cell transplantation. By proportion, this clone is large. With 5 bases clipped from V and 2 bases from J, the junction kept 5 bases outside the gene matches. Per the germline V gene, CDR1 is SGHTA and CDR2 is FQGNSA. The CDR3 is 14 residues long. TCRdb's table, derived via immunoSEQ multiplex PCR, lists solely in-frame clones and lacks some. The sample yields more than 5,500 clones, 65% to 80% seen once. This receptor was obtained from a male patient over 55 with steroid-refractory graft-versus-host disease after an allogeneic stem cell transplant. Some T cells could come from the graft donor. The genes are TRBV7-2 and TRBJ1-1; 7 bases line up with TRBD1. The sequenced sample was skin, obtained at autopsy. CDR3 DNA sequence: TGTGCCAGCAGCAGGGACAGAAGAAACACTGAAGCTTTCTTT. Protein: CASSRDRRNTEAFF.